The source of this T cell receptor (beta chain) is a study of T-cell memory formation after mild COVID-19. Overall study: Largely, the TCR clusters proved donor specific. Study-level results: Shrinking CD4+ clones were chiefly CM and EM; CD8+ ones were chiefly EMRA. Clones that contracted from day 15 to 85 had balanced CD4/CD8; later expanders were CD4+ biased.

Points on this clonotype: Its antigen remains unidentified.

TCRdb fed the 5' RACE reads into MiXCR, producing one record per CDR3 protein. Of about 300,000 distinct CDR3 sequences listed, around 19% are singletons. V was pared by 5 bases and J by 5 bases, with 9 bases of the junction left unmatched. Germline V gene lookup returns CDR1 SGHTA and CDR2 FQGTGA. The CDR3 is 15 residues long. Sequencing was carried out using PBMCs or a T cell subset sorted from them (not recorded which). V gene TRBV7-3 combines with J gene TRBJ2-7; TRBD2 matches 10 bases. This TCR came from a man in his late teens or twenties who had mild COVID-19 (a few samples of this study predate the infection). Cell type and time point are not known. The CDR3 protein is CASSHLGLAGDEQYF. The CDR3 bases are TGTGCCAGCAGCCACCTGGGGCTAGCGGGGGACGAGCAGTACTTC. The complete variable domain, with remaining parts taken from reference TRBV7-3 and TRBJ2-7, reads GAGVSQTPSNKVTEKGKYVELRCDPISGHTALYWYRQSLGQGPEFLIYFQGTGAADDSGLPNDRFFAVRPEGSVSTLKIQRTERGDSAVYLCASSHLGLAGDEQYFGPGTRLTVT.